This TCR beta chain was obtained from a study of T cell responses to AZD1222 COVID-19 vaccine. Study findings and constraints: Spike-specific TCR breadth and depth were elevated following two AZD1222 doses. Dominant at 160-218 and 743-854, vaccine-associated CD4 TCRs also spanned spike. Reportedly, nearly half of unique spike TCRs recognized epitopes outside B.1.351/B.1.1.7 mutations. Among the donors, most were white British and more were female, and clonal diversity was possibly underestimated.

About this clone itself: Its specificity is unknown.

Repertoires were generated with immunoSEQ multiplex PCR, while TCRdb's copy carries only in-frame clones and drops some. The sample has more than 120,000 clones, 75% to 90% seen once. The CDR3 runs 14 residues. Germline values: CDR1 LNHDA, CDR2 SQIVND (reference sequence). The J segment lost 2 bases and the V segment lost 5 bases, leaving 2 bases of the junction unmatched. The sequencing used peripheral blood, collected 28 days after the second AZD1222 dose. V and J are TRBV19 and TRBJ2-5; 10 bases agree with TRBD1. The clonotype comes from an adult who received the AZD1222 COVID-19 vaccine. For the CDR3, the DNA is TGTGCCAGTAGTGGACAGGGGGGACAAGAGACCCAGTACTTC. This encodes CASSGQGGQETQYF.